The entry below describes one T cell receptor (beta chain). Its antigen remains unknown. This record belongs to a study of cytomegalovirus exposure and HLA in healthy donors. For the study at large: In a previous analysis, approximately 110 million unique TCR beta sequences were found from about 190 million T cells. Researchers found that less than 90% of 300 to 450 genotyped donors fell within the Caucasian-associated ancestry cluster.

The CDR3 runs to 17 residues. V was pared by 4 bases and J by 12 bases, with 15 bases of the junction left unmatched. Germline values: CDR1 SGDLS, CDR2 YYNGEE. Study-level points and caveats: Excluded: some indistinguishable V segments such as TRBV6-2 and TRBV6-3.

Primers: 60 Vbeta forward and 13 Jbeta reverse. The assay was immunoSEQ multiplex PCR, and TCRdb's table has in-frame clones only and misses some. The table lists 130,000 or so clones, roughly 73% of them singletons. The V call is TRBV9, the J call TRBJ2-1; 14 bases map to TRBD2. The sample comprised PBMCs. The TCR originated in a man aged 40-50 years in good health and CMV-seronegative. The CDR3 DNA reads TGTGCCAGCAGCCTAACTAAAGGGACTAGCGGGGGAGTCGGGCAGTTCTTC. Its protein is CASSLTKGTSGGVGQFF.